The text below deals with one TCR beta chain. Its antigen remains unknown. The sample comes from a study of graft-versus-host responses after intestinal transplantation. Turning to the study itself: Each recipient received a multivisceral, liver-intestinal, or isolated intestinal graft.

Germline V gene lookup returns CDR1 SNHLY and CDR2 FYNNEI. The V end was cut by 7 bases, the J end by 6 bases, with 18 bases between. The CDR3 totals 15 residues. Generated by immunoSEQ multiplex PCR, the TCRdb table keeps only in-frame clones and is missing some. The sample carries 85,000 to 100,000 clones, 90% recorded once. This clonotype originated in a human donor who received an intestinal transplant. This specimen consisted of unstimulated CD4+ T cells sorted from spleen or lymph node cells, obtained before intestinal transplant. The rearrangement uses TRBV2 and TRBJ2-2, with D possibly matching TRBD1 (6 bases). The CDR3 DNA reads TGTGCCAGCATGAGGGGGAAGGACCGTCCCGGGGAGCTGTTTTTT. Protein sequence: CASMRGKDRPGELFF.